This record concerns one T cell receptor (beta chain) sequence. The target antigen is unknown. This sequence may be a read error, since a much larger clone differs from it by one base. This CDR3 is 14 amino acids long. Germline values: CDR1 DFQATT, CDR2 SNEGSKA (reference sequence). Trimming shortened V by 5 bases and J by 1 base, and 14 bases separated the two germline ends. CDR3-region Arm-PCR and iRepertoire HTBI primers produced the TCR beta libraries. TCRdb re-analysed the multiplex PCR reads in MiXCR, keeping a single row per CDR3 protein. The sample contains some 370,000 distinct CDR3 sequences, 20% to 25% of which appear only once. The time point denotes: persistent/refractory GD, antithyroid drugs over 5 years with positive TRAb. Making the TCR library involved RNA that had been extracted from PBMCs. The source of the sample is a study of regulatory T cells in long-lasting Graves disease. Study results and caveats: Because few samples were included, accuracy may have been lower.

The V gene is TRBV20-1, the J gene TRBJ1-1, with D unresolved. The specimen comprised peripheral blood mononuclear cells (PBMCs), sampled when the disease was refractory, from a patient treated with antithyroid drugs. The receptor was isolated from a woman aged 40 to 50 with Graves disease. The CDR3 loop reads CSACPRGTNTEAFF. The CDR3 nucleotides read TGCAGTGCTTGCCCACGGGGAACGAACACTGAAGCTTTCTTT.